The T cell receptor (beta chain) described here comes from a study of blood T cells in healthy people across ages. Overall study findings and caveats: Roughly linearly, TCR beta diversity per million T cells fell as age increased. The lack of PBMC sorting stopped any conclusive naive versus antigen-experienced comparison.

Notes on this clonotype: Antigen unknown.

For the second PCR, which ran for roughly 7 to 11 cycles, a sample-barcoded 5' primer and a J-beta primer mix were used. TCRdb itself ran the 5' RACE reads through MiXCR, one entry per CDR3 protein. The table shows more than 1.4 million distinct CDR3 sequences, with around 42% occurring only once. The CDR3 has 18 amino acids. The V segment lost 5 bases and the J segment 6 bases; nucleotides outside the gene matches: 17. Sequenced: blood. The J gene is TRBJ1-4, the V gene TRBV12-3 or TRBV12-4, with 8 bases fitting TRBD1. The clonotype was recovered from a woman younger than 35 in good health. The CDR3 DNA reads TGTGCCAGCAGTCCCCGGCAGGGGGCAGTTAAAAAAGATGAAAAACTGTTTTTT. Its protein is CASSPRQGAVKKDEKLFF.